The clone carrying this T cell receptor (beta chain) has just a few counts. Antigen specificity is unknown. These data originate in a study of T-cell memory formation after mild COVID-19. Study as a whole: TCR clusters were mostly confined to one donor each. General study findings and limits: Researchers report contracting CD4+ clones mostly in CM and EM, with CD8+ clones in EMRA. Several responding clones turned up in pre-infection memory, indicating that cross-reactive memory may have taken part.

Trimming cost V 0 bases and J 7 bases, with 10 bases left between them. CDR3 length equals 13 residues. Germline V gives CDR1 MRHNA, CDR2 SNTAGT. Constant-segment primers served in 5'RACE that generated TCR alpha and TCR beta cDNA libraries bearing sample barcodes and UMIs. TCRdb re-called the 5' RACE reads with MiXCR, one entry per CDR3 protein. The sample records hundreds of thousands of distinct CDR3 sequences, about 23% being singletons. The material sequenced was PBMCs or a T cell subset sorted from them (not recorded which). The genes are TRBV6-4 and TRBJ2-7; D not certain. The origin of this receptor is an adult woman who had mild COVID-19 (a few samples of this study predate the infection). Cell type and time point are not known. The CDR3 loop is CASSDSALGEQYF. The CDR3 DNA reads TGTGCCAGCAGTGACTCCGCCTTGGGGGAGCAGTACTTC.